Presented here are 3 T cell receptor beta chains from one specimen sequenced in a study of technical replicates of blood from several donors (TCRdb year 2017). The protocol used for the library was the immunoSEQ multiplex PCR assay. The immuneACCESS repertoire file appears here via TCRdb, limited to in-frame rearrangements. These files lack a portion of the clones; in checked studies, under half of the deficit traces to unresolved V genes, and the cause of the others is not known. For this sample the table gives over 90,000 clones, of which 95% were detected only once. The leading ten clones occupy just over 0.2% of the sample. The material sequenced was T cells isolated from PBMCs. The receptors originated from a human donor in good health.

The gene calls are TRBV4-1 and TRBJ2-7; 7 bases line up with TRBD1. This CDR3 region has 15 residues. Germline-derived CDR1 and CDR2 are MGHRA and YSYEKL. V shed 0 bases, J shed 4 bases, and the junction held 6 bases outside the gene matches. The CDR3 sequence is CASSQDVTGFYEQYF. For the CDR3, the DNA is TGCGCCAGCAGCCAAGACGTGACAGGGTTTTACGAGCAGTACTTC.

The rearrangement uses TRBV7-9 and TRBJ1-2; 7 bases align to TRBD1. The CDR3 extends over 15 amino acids. CDR1 and CDR2 from the germline V gene are SEHNR and FQNEAQ (reference sequence). J was trimmed by 8 bases and V by 5 bases; bases with no gene match: 14. The CDR3 region is CASSQGGGMSVGYTF. The CDR3 nucleotides read TGTGCCAGCAGCCAGGGGGGTGGTATGTCGGTAGGCTACACCTTC. Variable domain in full (rest from reference TRBV7-9 and TRBJ1-2): DTGVSQNPRHKITKRGQNVTFRCDPISEHNRLYWYRQTLGQGPEFLTYFQNEAQLEKSRLLSDRFSAERPKGSFSTLEIQRTEQGDSAMYLCASSQGGGMSVGYTFGSGTRLTVV.

This rearrangement joins TRBV5-1 to TRBJ1-1; perhaps TRBD1 as D (6 bases). Germline CDR1 reads SGHRS; CDR2 reads YFSETQ. The CDR3 consists of 14 residues. Trimming took off 2 bases at V and 4 bases at J, with 12 bases between the two ends. The CDR3 DNA reads TGCGCCAGCAGCTTACAAGGGGGGGGCACTGAAGCTTTCTTT. Translating gives CASSLQGGGTEAFF.